This entry is about one TCR beta chain. Its antigen is not known. This sample stems from a study of vaccination effects on CD4 cells after COVID-19. The wider study: Wells of two million PBMC each were grown with 8.5 to 10 IU/ml IL-2 and around 10 ug/ml peptides.

Data came from immunoSEQ multiplex PCR; TCRdb stores just in-frame clones and leaves some out. The table includes about 25,000 clones, around 69% detected once. Regarding the study as a whole: In the late period after vaccination, infection- and vaccine-induced clones contracted markedly. There was only 1 of 255 vaccine-induced clones in healthy vaccinees that cross-reacted with common cold coronaviruses.

Isolating CD4+ T cells followed approximately 11 days of culture. The input for sequencing was CD4+ T cells from PBMCs cultured without peptide, taken before COVID-19 vaccination. This receptor was identified in a human donor who received a COVID-19 vaccine.

CDR3 protein: CASGLEGPNTEAFF. The CDR3 DNA sequence: TGTGCTAGTGGTTTGGAAGGGCCGAACACTGAAGCTTTCTTT. This sequence joins TRBV12-5 and TRBJ1-1; D call uncertain. The CDR3 extends over 14 amino acids. The germline V and J ends were trimmed by 1 base and 1 base, with 7 bases remaining between them. Germline V gene data show CDR1 as LGHNT and CDR2 as FRNRAP. Supplemented by reference TRBV12-5 and TRBJ1-1, the full variable domain reads DARVTQTPRHKVTEMGQEVTMRCQPILGHNTVFWYRQTMMQGLELLAYFRNRAPLDDSGMPKDRFSAEMPDATLATLKIQPSEPRDSAVYFCASGLEGPNTEAFFGQGTRLTVV.